This T cell receptor (beta chain) was sequenced for a study of T cell changes during pregnancy in multiple sclerosis. The assay was immunoSEQ multiplex PCR, and TCRdb's table has in-frame clones only and misses some. The data show more than 35,000 clones, around nine tenths seen once. From germline, CDR1 is MGHDK and CDR2 SYGVNS. This CDR3 region has 16 residues. V dropped 3 bases and J dropped 2 bases, with 14 bases sitting between them. The origin of this receptor is a female donor with multiple sclerosis, enrolled in a pregnancy study. The sample here was CD4+ T cells from peripheral blood mononuclear cells, taken in the second trimester of pregnancy. The rearrangement links TRBV25-1 to TRBJ2-4, with D possibly TRBD2 on 6 matching bases. CDR3 sequence reads: CASSDQWGETKNIQYF. The CDR3 DNA sequence: TGTGCCAGCAGTGACCAGTGGGGGGAAACCAAAAACATTCAGTACTTC.